This T cell receptor beta chain originates from a study of post-analysis software for immune sequencing data. Study-wide context: Recorded disease courses covered relapsing-remitting, secondary progressive and progressive-relapsing multiple sclerosis. Some patients had no subtype annotation. Study-wide findings and caveats: Patients had higher frequencies than controls of five TRBV segments, including TRBV5-6, TRBV5-1 and TRBV20-1.

Included in the TCR beta cDNA libraries were unique molecular identifiers. TCRdb called the PCR reads again in MiXCR, with one record for every CDR3 protein. The sample has 350,000 to 500,000 distinct CDR3 sequences; approximately 38% are singletons. This clonotype was seen a few times. Its antigen remains unknown. The CDR3 runs 15 residues. Germline assignment: CDR1 SQVTM and CDR2 ANQGSEA. The trim removed 6 bases at V and 10 bases at J, leaving 20 bases unmatched. The gene calls are TRBV29-1 and TRBJ1-1; TRBD1 aligns across 7 bases. The receptor comes from a girl aged 2 to 9 with multiple sclerosis. Sample: blood. CDR3 in amino acids: CSVDPLLNRGSGAFF. The DNA of the CDR3 is TGCAGCGTCGACCCCTTACTCAACAGGGGCAGTGGAGCTTTCTTT.